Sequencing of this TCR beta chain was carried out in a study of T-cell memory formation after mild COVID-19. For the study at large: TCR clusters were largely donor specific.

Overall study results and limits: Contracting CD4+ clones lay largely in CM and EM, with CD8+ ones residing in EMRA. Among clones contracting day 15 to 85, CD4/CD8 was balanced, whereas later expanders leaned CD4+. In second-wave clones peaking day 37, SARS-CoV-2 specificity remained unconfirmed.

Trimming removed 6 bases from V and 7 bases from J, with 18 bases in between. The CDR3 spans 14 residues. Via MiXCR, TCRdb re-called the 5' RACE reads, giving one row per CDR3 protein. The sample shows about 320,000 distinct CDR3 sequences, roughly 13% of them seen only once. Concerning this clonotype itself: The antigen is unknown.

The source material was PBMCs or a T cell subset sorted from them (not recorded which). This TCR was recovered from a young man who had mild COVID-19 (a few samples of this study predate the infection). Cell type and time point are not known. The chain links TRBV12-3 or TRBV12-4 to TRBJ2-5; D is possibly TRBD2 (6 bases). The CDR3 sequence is CASSPSGTFGTQYF. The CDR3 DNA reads TGTGCCAGCAGCCCGTCAGGGACTTTCGGGACCCAGTACTTC.